These 26 T cell receptor beta chains originate from one sample sequenced in a study of blood T cell repertoires in COVID-19. Data came from immunoSEQ multiplex PCR; TCRdb stores just in-frame clones and leaves some out. The data contain fewer than 15,000 clones, around 87% of them singletons. Material for sequencing was peripheral blood. These receptors originate from a human donor in a cohort sampled during active COVID-19.

The chain links TRBV27 to TRBJ2-3, with D unresolved. The CDR3 has 15 residues. Trimming removed 0 bases from V and 0 bases from J, with 7 bases in between. Per germline, CDR1 MNHEY and CDR2 SMNVEV (reference sequence). The CDR3 region is CASSLSWQSTDTQYF. The DNA of the CDR3 is TGTGCCAGCAGTTTATCGTGGCAGAGCACAGATACGCAGTATTTT.

V and J are TRBV19 and TRBJ1-5; D gene uncertain. Trimming took 0 bases from V and 4 from J, leaving 7 bases between them. This CDR3 is 14 amino acids long. Germline lookup yields CDR1 LNHDA and CDR2 SQIVND (reference sequence). The CDR3 DNA reads as TGTGCCAGTAGTATAGATCCCCTTAATCAGCCCCAGCATTTT. As protein: CASSIDPLNQPQHF.

This chain connects TRBV12-3 or TRBV12-4 to TRBJ2-5, with D hard to call. With 6 bases removed from V and 6 bases from J, the gap between germline ends came to 14 bases. CDR3 length equals 13 residues. The CDR3, as DNA: TGTGCCAGCAGCGCAACTACAAAAAAGACCCAGTACTTC. Its protein is CASSATTKKTQYF.

The chain joins TRBV29-1 to TRBJ1-2, with 7 bases identical to TRBD1. CDR3 length: 12 residues. The trim removed 5 bases at V and 2 bases at J, leaving 2 bases unmatched. The germline V gene has CDR1 SQVTM and CDR2 ANQGSEA. The CDR3: CSVLTGNYGYTF. Written as DNA, the CDR3 is TGCAGCGTTTTGACAGGGAACTATGGCTACACCTTC. The full variable domain, in which reference TRBV29-1 and TRBJ1-2 provide the parts outside the CDR3, is SAVISQKPSRDICQRGTSLTIQCQVDSQVTMMFWYRQQPGQSLTLIATANQGSEATYESGFVIDKFPISRPNLTFSTLTVSNMSPEDSSIYLCSVLTGNYGYTFGSGTRLTVV.

The chain combines TRBV19 with TRBJ1-5; 10 bases map to TRBD1. From germline, CDR1 is LNHDA and CDR2 SQIVND (reference sequence). This CDR3 has 15 amino acids. After removal of 6 bases from V and 7 bases from J, the junction contained 9 bases not matched to a gene. The CDR3 DNA reads as TGTGCCAGTAGACCCGGGACAGGGGATGTCCAGCCCCAGCATTTT. This translates into CASRPGTGDVQPQHF.

The V and J genes are TRBV27 and TRBJ2-1, with TRBD2 matching 12 bases. J gave up 0 bases and V 6 bases, and 15 bases lay outside the gene matches. Germline V CDR1 and CDR2: MNHEY, SMNVEV (reference sequence). The CDR3 runs to 20 residues. In DNA, the CDR3 is TGTGCCAGCAGCCACCCCTGGACTAGCGGGGTGACAAGCTCCTACAATGAGCAGTTCTTC. It translates to CASSHPWTSGVTSSYNEQFF.

V and J are TRBV9 and TRBJ2-2; D possibly corresponds to TRBD2 (5 bases). The CDR3 contains 12 residues. Germline V gene sequence: CDR1 SGDLS, CDR2 YYNGEE. Trimming took off 4 bases at V and 8 bases at J, with 9 bases between the two ends. Written as DNA, the CDR3 is TGTGCCAGCAGCCAGGCGGGTGGGGAGCTGTTTTTT. It codes for CASSQAGGELFF.

CDR3 DNA sequence: TGTGCCAGCAGGGCGGGGGGTTACAATGAGCAGTTCTTC. Protein sequence: CASRAGGYNEQFF. The gene calls are TRBV2 and TRBJ2-1, with 8 nucleotides matching TRBD2. CDR3 length: 13 residues. Germline V gives CDR1 SNHLY, CDR2 FYNNEI. V was pared by 6 bases and J by 4 bases, with 2 bases of the junction left unmatched.

The V gene is TRBV6-6, the J gene TRBJ2-5, with TRBD2 matching 12 bases. The CDR3 sequence is 16 residues long. Germline CDR1 reads MNHNY; CDR2 reads SVGAGI (reference sequence). V shed 4 bases and J 4 bases; nucleotides not matched to a gene: 7. CDR3: CASSSHMTSGGETQYF. The CDR3 DNA reads as TGTGCCAGCAGTTCCCACATGACTAGCGGGGGAGAGACCCAGTACTTC.

The rearrangement joins TRBV29-1 to TRBJ2-7; D might be TRBD1 (5 bases). Trimming stripped 5 bases from V and 7 bases from J, with 12 bases between. CDR3 length: 11 residues. In germline, CDR1 is SQVTM, CDR2 ANQGSEA. CDR3 DNA sequence: TGCAGCGTTCGGGCAGGGTGGGAGCAGTACTTC. It codes for CSVRAGWEQYF.

The chain is built from TRBV7-6 and TRBJ2-7; maybe TRBD1 (5 bases). The germline CDR1 and CDR2 sequences are SGHVS and FNYEAQ. Trimming took 4 bases from V and 3 from J, leaving 19 bases between them. CDR3 size: 16 residues. The chain's CDR3 is CASSSPLQTVNYEQYF. DNA for the CDR3: TGTGCCAGCAGCTCCCCCCTACAGACAGTTAACTACGAGCAGTACTTC.

CDR3 sequence: CASSFSQGNEQFF. The CDR3 DNA reads TGTGCCAGCAGCTTTTCCCAGGGAAATGAGCAGTTCTTC. This chain uses TRBV5-6 with TRBJ2-1, with D possibly TRBD1 on 5 matching bases. The CDR3 contains 13 residues. Germline values: CDR1 SGHDT, CDR2 YYEEEE. Trimming stripped 2 bases from V and 7 bases from J, with 10 bases between. The variable domain in full, with the rest retrieved from reference TRBV5-6 and TRBJ2-1, is DAGVTQSPTHLIKTRGQQVTLRCSPKSGHDTVSWYQQALGQGPQFIFQYYEEEERQRGNFPDRFSGHQFPNYSSELNVNALLLGDSALYLCASSFSQGNEQFFGPGTRLTVL.

J is TRBJ1-6 and V is TRBV7-3; D may be TRBD1 (5 bases). V lost 2 bases to trimming and J lost 4 bases, with 12 bases between them. The germline gives CDR1 SGHTA, CDR2 FQGTGA. The length of the CDR3 is 16 residues. CDR3 DNA sequence: TGTGCCAGCAGCTTATCGGGCAGGGTGTATAATTCACCCCTCCACTTT. As protein: CASSLSGRVYNSPLHF.

The CDR3 nucleotides read TGTGCCAGCTGGACAGGGGGCGATCAGCCCCAGCATTTT. This encodes CASWTGGDQPQHF. This chain links TRBV27 with TRBJ1-5, with 11 nucleotides matching TRBD1. The CDR3 consists of 13 residues. V gave up 8 bases and J gave up 5 bases; unmatched junction bases: 2. CDR1 is MNHEY and CDR2 is SMNVEV in the germline V gene (reference sequence).

The chain joins TRBV29-1 to TRBJ2-5, with 7 positions matching TRBD2. The trim removed 7 bases at V and 4 bases at J, leaving 15 bases unmatched. Looked up from germline, CDR1 is SQVTM and CDR2 is ANQGSEA. The CDR3 is 15 residues long. Here the CDR3 DNA reads TGCAGCGCCACGAGGGTGGGGGGGGTGCGAGAGACCCAGTACTTC. It is translated as CSATRVGGVRETQYF. The variable domain in full, completed from reference TRBV29-1 and TRBJ2-5, reads SAVISQKPSRDICQRGTSLTIQCQVDSQVTMMFWYRQQPGQSLTLIATANQGSEATYESGFVIDKFPISRPNLTFSTLTVSNMSPEDSSIYLCSATRVGGVRETQYFGPGTRLLVL.

The rearrangement uses TRBV14 and TRBJ1-1; 8 positions agree with TRBD1. The CDR3 runs 15 residues. The trim removed 4 bases at V and 6 bases at J, leaving 10 bases unmatched. Per the germline V gene, CDR1 is SGHDN and CDR2 is FVKESK. The CDR3 loop is CASSLTGQGTPEAFF. The CDR3 bases are TGTGCCAGCAGCCTAACCGGACAGGGCACTCCTGAAGCTTTCTTT.

The CDR3 loop is CASSQGQGTYNEQFF. CDR3 DNA: TGCGCCAGCAGCCAAGGGCAGGGTACCTACAATGAGCAGTTCTTC. The chain joins TRBV4-3 to TRBJ2-1; D possibly corresponds to TRBD1 (5 bases). This CDR3 has 15 residues. With 1 base removed from V and 2 bases from J, the gap between germline ends came to 9 bases. The V gene's germline CDR1 is LGHNA and CDR2 YSLEER.

This clone has more than one count but fewer than ten. The chain has TRBV7-9 and TRBJ1-5; weak D call: TRBD1 (5 bases). The CDR3 has 14 residues. Trimming removed 4 bases from V and 3 bases from J, with 10 bases in between. Germline V gene sequence: CDR1 SEHNR, CDR2 FQNEAQ (reference sequence). The CDR3 DNA sequence: TGTGCCAGCAGCTCCAGGGACTCCAATCAGCCCCAGCATTTT. It encodes CASSSRDSNQPQHF.

This clone was seen just once. This chain uses TRBV7-6 with TRBJ1-1; TRBD1 aligns across 10 bases. The CDR3 is 14 residues long. The germline CDR1 and CDR2 sequences are SGHVS and FNYEAQ. The trim removed 5 bases at V and 11 bases at J, leaving 11 bases unmatched. The CDR3 sequence: CASSPSTGTGVAFF. Here the CDR3 DNA reads TGTGCCAGCAGCCCATCCACCGGGACAGGGGTCGCTTTCTTT.

The rearrangement uses TRBV28 and TRBJ2-1; the D gene is possibly TRBD2 (6 bases). V was cut by 8 bases and J by 5 bases, with 10 bases left in between. The CDR3 sequence is 12 residues long. CDR1 is MDHEN, CDR2 SYDVKM, per germline. The CDR3 protein is CASCTGDNEQFF. CDR3 DNA sequence: TGTGCCAGCTGTACGGGGGACAATGAGCAGTTCTTC.

This sequence joins TRBV4-3 and TRBJ2-5; the match to TRBD2 covers 16 bases. Germline CDR1 and CDR2: LGHNA and YSLEER. The V gene end was trimmed by 0 bases and the J gene end by 8 bases; junction bases not matched to a gene: 18. The CDR3 sequence is 21 residues long. Here the CDR3 DNA reads TGCGCCAGCAGCCAAGAGGGACTAGCGGGAGGGCCCTTCTCCAGATTTAGAACCCAGTACTTC. Its translation is CASSQEGLAGGPFSRFRTQYF.

This chain uses TRBV4-1 with TRBJ2-3; a weak D match, TRBD2 (7 bases). This CDR3 comprises 18 residues. V was pared by 2 bases and J by 7 bases, with 25 bases between. Per germline, CDR1 MGHRA and CDR2 YSYEKL. The CDR3 loop is CASSQSRSLGGGSNTQYF. The CDR3 DNA follows: TGCGCCAGCAGCCAAAGTCGTAGCCTGGGGGGGGGCTCGAATACGCAGTATTTT.

V gene TRBV9 combines with J gene TRBJ2-7; D not certain. Trimming took off 3 bases at V and 2 bases at J, with 12 bases between the two ends. Germline CDR1 SGDLS, CDR2 YYNGEE. The CDR3 is 14 amino acids. This chain's CDR3 is CASSAYDTPYEQYF. The DNA of the CDR3 is TGTGCCAGCAGCGCATACGACACCCCCTACGAGCAGTACTTC. The whole variable domain, remainder taken from reference TRBV9 and TRBJ2-7, is DSGVTQTPKHLITATGQRVTLRCSPRSGDLSVYWYQQSLDQGLQFLIQYYNGEERAKGNILERFSAQQFPDLHSELNLSSLELGDSALYFCASSAYDTPYEQYFGPGTRLTVT.

This rearrangement joins TRBV7-9 to TRBJ1-1, with TRBD1 identical over 10 bases. Germline V gives CDR1 SEHNR, CDR2 FQNEAQ (reference sequence). The CDR3 spans 16 residues. Trimming took 5 bases from V and 4 from J; bases not matched to a gene: 10. CDR3 residues: CASSPGTGEMFTEAFF. In DNA form, the CDR3 reads TGTGCCAGCAGCCCCGGGACAGGGGAAATGTTCACTGAAGCTTTCTTT.

V usage is TRBV19 and J usage is TRBJ2-5; D remains unclear. Between the trimmed V and J ends, which lost 0 bases and 7 bases, there was a span of 15 bases. The CDR3 is made up of 15 amino acids. Germline V CDR1 and CDR2: LNHDA, SQIVND (reference sequence). The CDR3 loop reads CASSIDPDSGWTQYF. DNA of the CDR3: TGTGCCAGTAGTATAGATCCAGATTCAGGATGGACCCAGTACTTC.

The genes are TRBV5-6 and TRBJ1-2; 7 positions agree with TRBD1. Germline-derived CDR1 and CDR2 are SGHDT and YYEEEE. This CDR3 spans 16 amino acids. The ends lost 0 bases at V and 1 base at J; junction bases unmatched: 6. The CDR3: CASSLEKTGYNYGYTF. The CDR3 DNA sequence: TGTGCCAGCAGCTTGGAAAAGACAGGGTATAACTATGGCTACACCTTC.